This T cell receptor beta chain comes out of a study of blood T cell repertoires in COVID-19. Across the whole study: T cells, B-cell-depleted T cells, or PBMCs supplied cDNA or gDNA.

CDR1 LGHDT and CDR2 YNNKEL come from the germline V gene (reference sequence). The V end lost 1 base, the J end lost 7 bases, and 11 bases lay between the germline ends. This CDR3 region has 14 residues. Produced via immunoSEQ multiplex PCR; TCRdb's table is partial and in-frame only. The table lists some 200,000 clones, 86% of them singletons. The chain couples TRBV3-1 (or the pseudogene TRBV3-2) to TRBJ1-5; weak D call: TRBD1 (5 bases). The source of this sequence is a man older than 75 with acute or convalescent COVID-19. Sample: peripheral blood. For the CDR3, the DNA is TGTGCCAGCAGCCAAGTCAGGGTCGGCCAGCCCCAGCATTTT. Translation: CASSQVRVGQPQHF.